The 26 T cell receptor beta chains listed next were all sequenced from one sample in a study of blood T cell repertoires in COVID-19. Data came from immunoSEQ multiplex PCR; TCRdb stores just in-frame clones and leaves some out. Here the sample spans fewer than 250,000 clones, 85% being singletons. Material: PBMCs or T cells enriched from blood (not recorded which). The receptors were gathered from a woman aged 45-65 years with acute COVID-19.

The chain carries TRBV6-5 and TRBJ2-3; 8 bases align to TRBD1. V shed 0 bases, J shed 1 base, and the junction held 3 bases outside the gene matches. The CDR3 totals 16 residues. From germline, CDR1 is MNHEY and CDR2 SVGAGI. The DNA of the CDR3 is TGTGCCAGCAGTTACTCGGCAGGGGGCGGCACAGATACGCAGTATTTT. Amino acid sequence: CASSYSAGGGTDTQYF.

This chain joins TRBV3-1 (or the pseudogene TRBV3-2) and TRBJ2-3; 12 bases fit TRBD2. The CDR3 spans 17 residues. V shed 0 bases and J 3 bases; nucleotides not matched to a gene: 4. Germline V lookup: CDR1 LGHDT, CDR2 YNNKEL (reference sequence). The CDR3 DNA reads TGTGCCAGCAGCCAAGATAGGCTAGCGGGGGGGACAGATACGCAGTATTTT. Residues: CASSQDRLAGGTDTQYF.

The chain joins TRBV7-2 to TRBJ1-2; no firm D call. The germline CDR1 and CDR2 sequences are SGHTA and FQGNSA. V lost 7 bases and J 0 bases, leaving 12 bases between the germline ends. The CDR3 sequence is 14 residues long. The DNA of the CDR3 is TGTGCCAGCACCCTTGGGCATTCTAACTATGGCTACACCTTC. As protein: CASTLGHSNYGYTF.

This chain uses TRBV10-3 with TRBJ1-1; 7 bases align to TRBD1. Germline lookup yields CDR1 ENHRY and CDR2 SYGVKD. The ends lost 6 bases at V and 5 bases at J; junction bases unmatched: 15. This CDR3 has 16 amino acids. CDR3: CAIRGTGDSGGTEAFF. The CDR3 DNA follows: TGTGCCATCAGGGGGACTGGGGACAGCGGAGGGACTGAAGCTTTCTTT.

CDR3 sequence (DNA): TGTGCCAGCAGGACGTCGTCACAGGGCAATTCACCCCTCCACTTT. This translates into CASRTSSQGNSPLHF. The chain couples TRBV27 to TRBJ1-6; tentative D call: TRBD1 (6 bases). The CDR3 extends over 15 amino acids. Trimming stripped 6 bases from V and 7 bases from J, with 16 bases between. The germline gives CDR1 MNHEY, CDR2 SMNVEV (reference sequence).

This chain connects TRBV29-1 to TRBJ1-1, with D possibly being TRBD1 (6 bases). Germline CDR1 SQVTM, CDR2 ANQGSEA. V lost 4 bases to trimming and J lost 5 bases, with 32 bases between them. The CDR3 runs to 19 residues. The CDR3: CSVATPKTGRRGSVTEAFF. CDR3 nucleotides: TGCAGCGTTGCCACACCGAAAACAGGGAGAAGAGGATCCGTAACTGAAGCTTTCTTT.

The V and J genes are TRBV5-1 and TRBJ1-6; a possible D gene is TRBD1 (6 bases). Trimming removed 5 bases from V and 0 bases from J, with 12 bases in between. CDR1 and CDR2 from the germline V gene are SGHRS and YFSETQ. The CDR3 has 16 amino acids. CDR3 nucleotide sequence: TGCGCCAGCAGGGACACAGGGAGCTCCTATAATTCACCCCTCCACTTT. Translation gives CASRDTGSSYNSPLHF.

This chain links TRBV7-8 with TRBJ1-2; 9 bases match TRBD1. This CDR3 comprises 15 residues. The junction had 8 bases not matched to a gene; V was cut back by 5 bases and J by 4 bases. Germline V lookup: CDR1 SGHVS, CDR2 FQNEAQ. The CDR3: CASSPTGQGTYGYTF. The CDR3 DNA reads as TGTGCCAGCAGCCCAACGGGACAGGGAACCTATGGCTACACCTTC.

The V and J genes are TRBV30 and TRBJ1-3; D remains unclear. Trimming shortened V by 0 bases and J by 7 bases, and 7 bases separated the two germline ends. This CDR3 has 12 residues. Germline CDR1 and CDR2: GTSNPN and SVGIG (reference sequence). This CDR3 is CAWSVQRNTIYF. DNA for the CDR3: TGTGCCTGGAGTGTACAGCGGAACACCATATATTTT.

This clone was counted between two and nine times. V is TRBV7-6 and J is TRBJ2-5; D might be TRBD2 (6 bases). CDR3 length: 15 amino acids. Trimming shortened V by 2 bases and J by 3 bases, and 13 bases separated the two germline ends. The germline V gene has CDR1 SGHVS and CDR2 FNYEAQ. The CDR3 nucleotides are TGTGCCAGCAGCTTATTCCCCGGGGGAGAAGAGACCCAGTACTTC. Translation gives CASSLFPGGEETQYF.

The chain has TRBV10-2 and TRBJ1-6; 10 bases are a match to TRBD1. This CDR3 contains 14 residues. With 6 bases clipped from V and 16 bases from J, the junction kept 12 bases outside the gene matches. Looked up from germline, CDR1 is WSHSY and CDR2 is SAAADI. The CDR3 reads CASRRGTGAIELHF. The CDR3, as DNA: TGCGCCAGCAGGCGAGGGACAGGGGCCATCGAACTCCACTTT.

This clone was seen more than once but under ten times. The junction differs from germline at one of its ends, possibly a read error. The chain uses TRBV5-1 and TRBJ1-1; unclear D gene. This CDR3 contains 15 residues. CDR1 is SGHRS, CDR2 YFSETQ, per germline. Here the CDR3 reads CASSLESRLNTEAFF. The CDR3 nucleotides are TGCGCCAGCAGCTTGGAGAGTCGGTTGAATACTGAAGCTTTCTTT.

The V and J genes are TRBV5-1 and TRBJ1-6; D is unclear. V was trimmed by 7 bases and J by 4 bases, leaving 12 bases between them. This CDR3 has 14 amino acids. CDR1 SGHRS and CDR2 YFSETQ come from the germline V gene. In DNA, the CDR3 is TGCGCCAGCGCCCCGGGGTTATATAATTCACCCCTCCACTTT. Protein product: CASAPGLYNSPLHF. Supplemented by reference TRBV5-1 and TRBJ1-6, the full variable domain reads KAGVTQTPRYLIKTRGQQVTLSCSPISGHRSVSWYQQTPGQGLQFLFEYFSETQRNKGNFPGRFSGRQFSNSRSEMNVSTLELGDSALYLCASAPGLYNSPLHFGNGTRLTVT.

The rearrangement joins TRBV6-2 or TRBV6-3 to TRBJ1-1; D call uncertain. V was shortened by 6 bases and J by 2 bases, with 10 bases between the two germline ends. There are 13 residues in the CDR3. In germline, CDR1 is MNHEY, CDR2 SVGEGT. The CDR3 DNA follows: TGTGCCAGCAGCCCAGGACTAAACACTGAAGCTTTCTTT. Amino acids: CASSPGLNTEAFF.

This chain joins TRBV9 and TRBJ2-3, with TRBD1 matching 7 bases. V lost 3 bases, J lost 4 bases, and 8 bases stayed unmatched. Germline CDR1 SGDLS, CDR2 YYNGEE. This CDR3 is 15 amino acids long. Written as DNA, the CDR3 is TGTGCCAGCAGCGCCAGACAGGGCTGGGCAGATACGCAGTATTTT. Protein sequence: CASSARQGWADTQYF.

This sequence joins TRBV4-3 and TRBJ2-7; weak D call: TRBD2 (5 bases). The germline CDR1 and CDR2 sequences are LGHNA and YSLEER. The CDR3 covers 15 residues. Trimming took 0 bases from V and 2 from J, leaving 11 bases between them. The CDR3 loop is CASSQEEGLTYEQYF. In DNA form, the CDR3 reads TGCGCCAGCAGCCAAGAGGAAGGACTGACCTACGAGCAGTACTTC.

The chain carries TRBV6-5 and TRBJ2-2; D possibly corresponds to TRBD1 (5 bases). This CDR3 region has 14 residues. In germline, CDR1 is MNHEY, CDR2 SVGAGI. V was clipped by 9 bases and J by 4 bases, with 15 bases between them. For the CDR3, the DNA is TGTGCCAGTCCTTTTGACAGCGTCACCGGGGAGCTGTTTTTT. It yields the protein CASPFDSVTGELFF.

The chain links TRBV4-3 to TRBJ1-3, with 9 bases aligning to TRBD1. The CDR3 runs to 18 residues. Looked up from germline, CDR1 is LGHNA and CDR2 is YSLEER. J lost 2 bases, V lost 0 bases, and 8 bases had no gene match. The CDR3 loop reads CASSQEGSGTGTGNTIYF. CDR3 DNA sequence: TGCGCCAGCAGCCAAGAAGGGTCCGGGACAGGGACTGGAAACACCATATATTTT.

The J gene is TRBJ1-4, the V gene TRBV29-1; a weak D match, TRBD1 (5 bases). CDR1 and CDR2 from the germline V gene are SQVTM and ANQGSEA. Trimming shortened V by 3 bases and J by 11 bases, and 10 bases separated the two germline ends. The CDR3 length is 11 residues. CDR3 in DNA: TGCAGCGTTGATCGGGGGGGGAAACTGTTTTTT. Amino acids: CSVDRGGKLFF. The full variable domain, rest sourced from reference TRBV29-1 and TRBJ1-4, is SAVISQKPSRDICQRGTSLTIQCQVDSQVTMMFWYRQQPGQSLTLIATANQGSEATYESGFVIDKFPISRPNLTFSTLTVSNMSPEDSSIYLCSVDRGGKLFFGSGTQLSVL.

The gene calls are TRBV30 and TRBJ1-5, with D possibly matching TRBD1 (6 bases). CDR3 length equals 16 residues. From germline, CDR1 is GTSNPN and CDR2 SVGIG (reference sequence). Trimming left V 3 bases short and J 3 bases short, with 18 bases between. The CDR3 sequence: CAWRNRDKGNNQPQHF. CDR3 nucleotide sequence: TGTGCCTGGAGGAACCGGGACAAGGGAAACAATCAGCCCCAGCATTTT.

The V and J genes are TRBV7-3 and TRBJ1-1; 8 bases are a match to TRBD1. The CDR3 runs to 14 residues. Trimming took 5 bases from V and 4 from J; bases not matched to a gene: 6. The V gene's germline CDR1 is SGHTA and CDR2 FQGTGA. The CDR3 region has the DNA TGTGCCAGCAGCATCGACAGGGGCGGCACTGAAGCTTTCTTT. This encodes CASSIDRGGTEAFF.

This chain joins TRBV9 and TRBJ1-2; 8 positions match TRBD1. Unmatched junction bases numbered 17, after V lost 3 bases and J lost 4 bases. The germline V gene has CDR1 SGDLS and CDR2 YYNGEE. This CDR3 is built from 18 residues. This CDR3 reads CASSANKLDRERGYGYTF. In DNA, the CDR3 is TGTGCCAGCAGCGCTAACAAACTGGACAGGGAGCGTGGCTATGGCTACACCTTC.

This clone was detected only once. The chain combines TRBV7-9 with TRBJ2-1, with 8 bases matching TRBD2. The germline gives CDR1 SEHNR, CDR2 FQNEAQ (reference sequence). The CDR3 sequence is 16 residues long. V trimming: 7 bases; J trimming: 7 bases; junction bases outside the gene matches: 15. CDR3 in amino acids: CASTGGRTSMGNEQFF. CDR3 nucleotides: TGTGCCAGCACCGGGGGGAGGACTAGCATGGGTAATGAGCAGTTCTTC.

This clone was observed a handful of times. DNA of the CDR3: TGTGCCAGCAGCCGAGGCGGGACAGTAAAAAATTCACCCCTCCACTTT. Translated, it gives CASSRGGTVKNSPLHF. The rearrangement joins TRBV25-1 to TRBJ1-6, with 7 bases identical to TRBD1. Germline CDR1 and CDR2: MGHDK and SYGVNS. The V gene end was trimmed by 6 bases and the J gene end by 7 bases; junction bases not matched to a gene: 12. The CDR3 totals 16 residues.

This clone was found once. V is TRBV12-3 or TRBV12-4 and J is TRBJ2-1; a possible D gene is TRBD2 (5 bases). V was pared by 3 bases and J by 8 bases, with 11 bases between. The CDR3 spans 13 residues. CDR3 residues: CASSFVSADEQFF. CDR3 in DNA: TGTGCCAGCAGTTTTGTGTCAGCGGATGAGCAGTTCTTC.

The gene calls are TRBV6-5 and TRBJ2-1, with D possibly matching TRBD1 (5 bases). This CDR3 spans 13 amino acids. V was cut by 7 bases and J by 7 bases, with 14 bases left in between. Germline V gene lookup returns CDR1 MNHEY and CDR2 SVGAGI. The CDR3 loop reads CASKGVGLNEQFF. CDR3 in DNA: TGTGCCAGCAAGGGTGTGGGGCTAAATGAGCAGTTCTTC.